These T cell receptor beta chains were read from a single sample in a study of graft-versus-host responses after intestinal transplantation. These receptors are not linked to any known antigen. Some clones are missing from TCRdb's copy, which holds only in-frame ones; the method was immunoSEQ multiplex PCR. The sample lists some 80,000 clones, around 93% occurring once. Sequences were derived from unstimulated CD8+ T cells sorted from spleen or lymph node cells, sampled before transplant. Receptor source: a human donor who was the organ donor for an intestinal transplant. CDR3s include the opening cysteine and the closing phenylalanine or tryptophan. A D gene is named only where the DNA matches it firmly. Not every row has a clone size; where given, it reads once, few, many or a size class.

DNA: TGTGCTAGCGGACGAACGGCGAACACCGGGGAGCTGTTTTTT
CDR3: CASGRTANTGELFF
D: -
J: TRBJ2-2
size: once
V: TRBV7-7

DNA: TGTGCCTGGAGTCTCGCAGCCAATCAGCCCCAGCATTTT
CDR3: CAWSLAANQPQHF
D: -
J: TRBJ1-5
size: -
V: TRBV30

DNA: TGTGCCAGCAGCTTCATCGGGGGGCATAACACCGGGGAGCTGTTTTTT
CDR3: CASSFIGGHNTGELFF
D: -
J: TRBJ2-2
size: -
V: TRBV7-9

DNA: TGTGCCAGCAGCGTATTTGGTGGGGGGTCGATGCAGACCCAGTACTTC
CDR3: CASSVFGGGSMQTQYF
D: -
J: TRBJ2-5
size: -
V: TRBV9

DNA: TGTGCCAGCAGCTCCCAAAGGACTAGCGGGAGCGCCAAAAACATTCAGTACTTC
CDR3: CASSSQRTSGSAKNIQYF
D: TRBD2
J: TRBJ2-4
size: -
V: TRBV5-5

DNA: TGTGCCAGCAGCTTCGACGCTAGCACAGATACGCAGTATTTT
CDR3: CASSFDASTDTQYF
D: -
J: TRBJ2-3
size: -
V: TRBV11-2

DNA: TGTGCCATCAGTGAGTCGACCGAGACCCAGTACTTC
CDR3: CAISESTETQYF
D: -
J: TRBJ2-5
size: -
V: TRBV10-3

DNA: TGTGCCAGCAGCGATCCGGGACAGGGGACAGATACGCAGTATTTT
CDR3: CASSDPGQGTDTQYF
D: TRBD1
J: TRBJ2-3
size: once
V: TRBV2

DNA: TGTGCCAGCAGGCTGGGGGATGAAGCTTTCTTT
CDR3: CASRLGDEAFF
D: -
J: TRBJ1-1
size: -
V: TRBV6-5

DNA: TGTGCCAGCAGGTCCCGCGTGGGGGGCGGGTCGGATACGCAGTATTTT
CDR3: CASRSRVGGGSDTQYF
D: -
J: TRBJ2-3
size: once
V: TRBV7-9

DNA: TGCAGCGTTGTCCCCCCCAGCTCCTACAATGAGCAGTTCTTC
CDR3: CSVVPPSSYNEQFF
D: -
J: TRBJ2-1
size: -
V: TRBV29-1

DNA: TGCGCCAGCAGCCAAGAGCCAGGGCGCTACGAGCAGTACTTC
CDR3: CASSQEPGRYEQYF
D: -
J: TRBJ2-7
size: -
V: TRBV4-1